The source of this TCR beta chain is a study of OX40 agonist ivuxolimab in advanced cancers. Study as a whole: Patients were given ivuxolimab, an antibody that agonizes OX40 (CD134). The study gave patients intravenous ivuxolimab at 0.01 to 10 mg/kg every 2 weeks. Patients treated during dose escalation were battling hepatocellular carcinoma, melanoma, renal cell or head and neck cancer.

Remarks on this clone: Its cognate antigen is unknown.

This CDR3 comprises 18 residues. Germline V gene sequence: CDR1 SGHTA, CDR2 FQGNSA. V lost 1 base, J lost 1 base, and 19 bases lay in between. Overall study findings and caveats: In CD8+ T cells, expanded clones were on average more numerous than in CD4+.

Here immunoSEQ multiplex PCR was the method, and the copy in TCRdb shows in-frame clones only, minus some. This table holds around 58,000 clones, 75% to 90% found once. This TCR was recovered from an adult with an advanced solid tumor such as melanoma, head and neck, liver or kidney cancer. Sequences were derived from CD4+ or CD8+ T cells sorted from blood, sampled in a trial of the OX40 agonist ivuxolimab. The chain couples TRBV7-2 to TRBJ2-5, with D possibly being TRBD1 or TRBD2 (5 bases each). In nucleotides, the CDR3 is TGTGCCAGCAGCTTAGAGGGACCGTCCACCGGCCCCCAAGAGACCCAGTACTTC. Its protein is CASSLEGPSTGPQETQYF. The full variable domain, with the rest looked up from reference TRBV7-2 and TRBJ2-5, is GAGVSQSPSNKVTEKGKDVELRCDPISGHTALYWYRQSLGQGLEFLIYFQGNSAPDKSGLPSDRFSAERTGGSVSTLTIQRTQQEDSAVYLCASSLEGPSTGPQETQYFGPGTRLLVL.